This T cell receptor beta chain was retrieved from a study of spatial heterogeneity in lung cancer. Per the germline V gene, CDR1 is GTSNPN and CDR2 is SVGIG (reference sequence). V was trimmed by 5 bases and J by 5 bases, leaving 12 bases between them. The length of the CDR3 is 12 residues. From the 5' RACE reads, TCRdb called clonotypes with MiXCR, one entry per CDR3 protein. Of around 89,000 distinct CDR3 sequences listed, approximately 12% were seen once; the top ten hold over 40%. Time point denoted: sample taken at primary tumor resection. The clonotype comes from a male donor with early-stage non-small cell lung cancer. V usage is TRBV30 and J usage is TRBJ1-2; D is undetermined. The sample was PBMCs, taken at surgery. Here the CDR3 DNA reads TGTGCCTGGGCATATGGGAAATATGGCTACACCTTC. The encoded protein is CAWAYGKYGYTF.